The T cell receptor beta chain under discussion was sequenced for a study of metastatic and nonmetastatic thyroid tumors. Study-wide results and caveats: Significantly greater TCR beta diversity was reportedly found in malignant thyroid tumors than in benign nodules (in blood and tumor).

This clone was observed many times. Antigen specificity is unknown. Thyroid surgery had not been preceded by any treatment in any patient. Per the original data handling: Using the CDR3 differences seen across clinicopathological groups, the authors built a distant-metastasis classifier for papillary thyroid cancer, which was meant to discriminate distant-metastatic patients. TCRdb re-clonotyped the PCR reads through MiXCR. In this record, the V and J calls reflect TCRdb's handling and not the investigators' own analysis. The sample shows approximately 20,000 clones, 25% to 35% of them seen only once. V was trimmed by 2 bases and J by 0 bases, leaving 8 bases between them. The CDR3 has 14 amino acids. CDR1 and CDR2 from the germline V gene are SGHDT and YYEEEE.

The clonotype was recovered from a female donor with papillary thyroid cancer or a benign thyroid nodule (not recorded which). Some clones in this sample may be carry-over from other donors' samples. The chain has TRBV5-6 and TRBJ1-1, with D hard to call. Sequencing was done on a sample of tumor tissue. CDR3 in DNA: TGTGCCAGCAGCTTCCAGGTGATGAACACTGAAGCTTTCTTT. Its translation: CASSFQVMNTEAFF. The full variable domain, completed using reference TRBV5-6 and TRBJ1-1, is DAGVTQSPTHLIKTRGQQVTLRCSPKSGHDTVSWYQQALGQGPQFIFQYYEEEERQRGNFPDRFSGHQFPNYSSELNVNALLLGDSALYLCASSFQVMNTEAFFGQGTRLTVV.